The 29 T cell receptor beta chains listed next were all sequenced from one sample in a study of OX40 agonist ivuxolimab in advanced cancers. Profiling relied on immunoSEQ multiplex PCR, and the TCRdb table lists in-frame clones only, not all of them. This table has under 70,000 clones, roughly nine tenths appearing once. The sample was CD4+ or CD8+ T cells sorted from blood, taken in a trial of the OX40 agonist ivuxolimab. The receptors stem from an adult with an advanced solid tumor such as melanoma, head and neck, liver or kidney cancer.

The chain employs TRBV28 and TRBJ2-7; no definite D call. Trimming took off 1 base at V and 0 bases at J, with 7 bases between the two ends. Germline-derived CDR1 and CDR2 are MDHEN and SYDVKM. The CDR3 runs to 14 residues. The CDR3 loop is CASSLYTDSYEQYF. CDR3 nucleotides: TGTGCCAGCAGTTTATATACAGACTCCTACGAGCAGTACTTC.

The rearrangement links TRBV4-1 to TRBJ2-7; D not certain. Trimming removed 6 bases from V and 2 bases from J, with 17 bases in between. The CDR3 covers 15 residues. Germline lookup yields CDR1 MGHRA and CDR2 YSYEKL. CDR3 DNA: TGCGCCAGCAGTCCAAGTCCCACACAGACCTACGAGCAGTACTTC. Protein sequence: CASSPSPTQTYEQYF.

The J gene is TRBJ1-6, the V gene TRBV4-1; D gene unclear. V gave up 0 bases and J gave up 10 bases, with 13 bases separating them. The CDR3 covers 15 residues. Germline CDR1 is MGHRA and CDR2 is YSYEKL. The CDR3, as DNA: TGCGCCAGCAGCCAAGATATTGCCTCGGGATCACCCCTCCACTTT. Residues: CASSQDIASGSPLHF.

The gene calls are TRBV9 and TRBJ2-7, with 8 bases aligning to TRBD2. V shed 4 bases and J 6 bases; nucleotides not matched to a gene: 12. This CDR3 contains 15 residues. Germline V gene data show CDR1 as SGDLS and CDR2 as YYNGEE. DNA for the CDR3: TGTGCCAGCAGCCTGGCCGGGACTAGTCTCTCCGAGCAGTACTTC. Translating it yields CASSLAGTSLSEQYF.

This chain uses TRBV13 with TRBJ1-1; TRBD1 might be the D (6 bases). Germline lookup yields CDR1 PRHDT and CDR2 FYEKMQ (reference sequence). Trimming shortened V by 2 bases and J by 7 bases, and 32 bases separated the two germline ends. The CDR3 contains 20 residues. The CDR3 region has the DNA TGTGCCAGCAGCTTATTATCGTTGGGGGGGCCCGGCCAAGATCACCTTGAAGCTTTCTTT. Translated, it gives CASSLLSLGGPGQDHLEAFF.

This chain connects TRBV19 to TRBJ2-1; D remains unclear. The CDR3 totals 14 residues. Germline V gene lookup returns CDR1 LNHDA and CDR2 SQIVND (reference sequence). The V and J ends lost 3 bases and 7 bases respectively, with 13 bases between them. The CDR3 coding sequence is TGTGCCAGTAGTATTACCGGCGGTTCGAATGAGCAGTTCTTC. Amino acid sequence: CASSITGGSNEQFF.

This chain uses TRBV4-3 with TRBJ2-7, with 7 nucleotides matching TRBD2. The germline gives CDR1 LGHNA, CDR2 YSLEER. The length of the CDR3 is 16 residues. V lost 0 bases, J lost 4 bases, and 9 bases stayed unmatched. The CDR3: CASSQDGGGLRYEQYF. The CDR3 DNA is TGCGCCAGCAGCCAAGATGGGGGGGGACTACGTTACGAGCAGTACTTC.

The J gene is TRBJ1-1, the V gene TRBV9; unclear D gene. The CDR3 is 11 amino acids. Germline V lookup: CDR1 SGDLS, CDR2 YYNGEE. Trimming left V 4 bases short and J 5 bases short, with 6 bases between. The CDR3 protein is CASSLGTEAFF. Here the CDR3 DNA reads TGTGCCAGCAGCCTCGGGACTGAAGCTTTCTTT.

The rearrangement links TRBV6-5 to TRBJ2-7; 11 nucleotides agree with TRBD2. The CDR3 extends over 15 amino acids. CDR1 is MNHEY and CDR2 is SVGAGI in the germline V gene. The ends lost 6 bases at V and 6 bases at J; junction bases unmatched: 10. The CDR3 sequence: CASSPLAGDAIEQYF. For the CDR3, the DNA is TGTGCCAGCAGCCCACTAGCGGGAGACGCTATCGAGCAGTACTTC.

The chain employs TRBV27 and TRBJ2-2, with 8 bases lining up with TRBD1. Germline V CDR1 and CDR2: MNHEY, SMNVEV (reference sequence). The CDR3 sequence is 14 residues long. The V gene end was trimmed by 5 bases and the J gene end by 5 bases; junction bases not matched to a gene: 4. Here the CDR3 DNA reads TGTGCCAGCAGTCTCCGGACAGGGACCGGGGAGCTGTTTTTT. It yields the protein CASSLRTGTGELFF.

J is TRBJ1-1 and V is TRBV30; no firm D call. The V end was cut by 2 bases, the J end by 1 base, with 5 bases between. The CDR3 extends over 12 amino acids. The germline V gene has CDR1 GTSNPN and CDR2 SVGIG (reference sequence). CDR3 in DNA: TGTGCCTGGAGTCCCCAGAACACTGAAGCTTTCTTT. Its translation: CAWSPQNTEAFF. The whole variable domain, remainder taken from reference TRBV30 and TRBJ1-1, is SQTIHQWPATLVQPVGSPLSLECTVEGTSNPNLYWYRQAAGRGLQLLFYSVGIGQISSEVPQNLSASRPQDRQFILSSKKLLLSDSGFYLCAWSPQNTEAFFGQGTRLTVV.

V is TRBV28 and J is TRBJ2-1; no firm D call. Germline lookup yields CDR1 MDHEN and CDR2 SYDVKM. Deletions cut 5 bases from V and 4 bases from J, with 3 bases between. The CDR3 has 11 residues. CDR3 in amino acids: CASSDYNEQFF. CDR3 bases: TGTGCCAGCAGTGATTACAATGAGCAGTTCTTC.

The genes are TRBV7-8 and TRBJ2-1, with TRBD2 as a possible D gene (6 bases). Germline assignment: CDR1 SGHVS and CDR2 FQNEAQ. The CDR3 runs 15 residues. Trimming removed 1 base at V and 0 bases at J, with 7 bases between. CDR3 in DNA: TGTGCCAGCAGCTTAGACGGGAGCTCCTACAATGAGCAGTTCTTC. Residues: CASSLDGSSYNEQFF.

This clone was recorded many times. V gene TRBV27 combines with J gene TRBJ2-1, with a weak D call TRBD2 (6 bases). The V end lost 3 bases, the J end lost 5 bases, and 11 bases lay between the germline ends. The CDR3 covers 14 residues. Per germline, CDR1 MNHEY and CDR2 SMNVEV (reference sequence). The CDR3 DNA reads as TGTGCCAGCAGTTTGGGACTGGCGAACAATGAGCAGTTCTTC. Translated, it gives CASSLGLANNEQFF.

The chain recombines TRBV10-3 with TRBJ2-7; 7 bases map to TRBD1. The V gene's germline CDR1 is ENHRY and CDR2 SYGVKD. The V segment lost 0 bases and the J segment 4 bases; nucleotides outside the gene matches: 9. CDR3 size: 16 residues. The CDR3 sequence: CAISESSTGTPYEQYF. The CDR3 DNA reads as TGTGCCATCAGTGAGTCATCGACAGGGACCCCTTACGAGCAGTACTTC.

In nucleotides, the CDR3 is TGTGCCAGCAGTGCGTTTCCTGAGGGAACCGGGGAGCTGTTTTTT. This codes for CASSAFPEGTGELFF. The chain employs TRBV27 and TRBJ2-2; weak D call: TRBD2 (5 bases). The germline V and J ends were trimmed by 5 bases and 5 bases, with 15 bases remaining between them. CDR3 length: 15 residues. The germline CDR1 and CDR2 sequences are MNHEY and SMNVEV (reference sequence).

This chain joins TRBV7-8 and TRBJ2-3; D is ambiguous. The CDR3 is made up of 17 amino acids. In germline, CDR1 is SGHVS, CDR2 FQNEAQ. Trimming left V 1 base short and J 2 bases short, with 16 bases between. Here the CDR3 reads CASSLVRSVSSTDTQYF. DNA of the CDR3: TGTGCCAGCAGCTTAGTTCGGTCGGTATCATCCACAGATACGCAGTATTTT.

The gene calls are TRBV27 and TRBJ1-2; D gene ambiguous. Germline-derived CDR1 and CDR2 are MNHEY and SMNVEV (reference sequence). The ends were cut back, 5 bases at V and 0 bases at J, with 10 bases in the middle. This CDR3 has 14 residues. In DNA, the CDR3 is TGTGCCAGCAGTCTGACAAGCACTAACTATGGCTACACCTTC. Translating gives CASSLTSTNYGYTF.

J is TRBJ2-2 and V is TRBV4-1; D call uncertain. The CDR3 runs 16 residues. The V end lost 0 bases, the J end lost 5 bases, and 13 bases lay between the germline ends. Looked up from germline, CDR1 is MGHRA and CDR2 is YSYEKL. The CDR3: CASSQDPTLSTGELFF. DNA of the CDR3: TGCGCCAGCAGCCAAGATCCGACTCTTTCAACCGGGGAGCTGTTTTTT.

As to this clone: A junction boundary mismatches the germline segment, possibly from a read error. V and J are TRBV7-7 and TRBJ2-7; 10 bases agree with TRBD2. Germline V gives CDR1 SSHAT, CDR2 FNYEAQ (reference sequence). The CDR3 has 15 amino acids. In DNA, the CDR3 is TGTGCTAGCAGCTTAGGCCAGCGGGAGGGCCACGAGCAGTACTTC. Translation gives CASSLGQREGHEQYF.

The rearrangement uses TRBV27 and TRBJ1-2; TRBD1 aligns across 7 bases. The CDR3 is 16 residues long. The germline CDR1 and CDR2 sequences are MNHEY and SMNVEV (reference sequence). Losses at the gene ends were 4 bases for V and 6 bases for J; bases not matched to a gene: 14. The CDR3 spells CASSSGGGAPLDGYTF. The CDR3 DNA sequence: TGTGCCAGCAGTTCAGGAGGGGGCGCGCCTCTAGATGGCTACACCTTC.

The V and J genes are TRBV7-9 and TRBJ1-3, with 8 bases aligning to TRBD1. Germline V gene sequence: CDR1 SEHNR, CDR2 FQNEAQ (reference sequence). The CDR3 is 14 residues long. With 3 bases clipped from V and 8 bases from J, the junction kept 6 bases outside the gene matches. The CDR3: CASSFVTGVYTIYF. The CDR3 DNA reads TGTGCCAGCAGCTTCGTGACAGGGGTATACACCATATATTTT.

The chain carries TRBV5-6 and TRBJ2-7; no clear D. The V and J ends lost 0 bases and 7 bases respectively, with 14 bases between them. Germline V gene lookup returns CDR1 SGHDT and CDR2 YYEEEE. The CDR3 is 14 amino acids. The CDR3 nucleotides are TGTGCCAGCAGCTTGGGTATAGGTCTATCTGAGCAGTACTTC. Protein sequence: CASSLGIGLSEQYF.

The chain recombines TRBV2 with TRBJ1-4; D remains unclear. CDR1 is SNHLY and CDR2 is FYNNEI in the germline V gene. The CDR3 extends over 15 amino acids. Trimming took 4 bases from V and 0 from J, leaving 9 bases between them. CDR3 nucleotides: TGTGCCAGCAGTGGTGGACTTACAACTAATGAAAAACTGTTTTTT. It specifies CASSGGLTTNEKLFF.

This chain uses TRBV7-9 with TRBJ1-6; D possibly corresponds to TRBD1 (5 bases). The ends were cut back, 3 bases at V and 5 bases at J, with 11 bases in the middle. Germline V gene data show CDR1 as SEHNR and CDR2 as FQNEAQ (reference sequence). The CDR3 totals 15 residues. The CDR3 DNA reads TGTGCCAGCAGCTTCCCGGGGCTTCATAATTCACCCCTCCACTTT. As protein: CASSFPGLHNSPLHF.

CDR3 in DNA: TGTGCCAGCAGTTTACGACTAGCGGGTAACTACAATGAGCAGTTCTTC. It yields the protein CASSLRLAGNYNEQFF. V gene TRBV27 combines with J gene TRBJ2-1; 10 nucleotides align to TRBD2. CDR3 length: 16 residues. The J segment lost 3 bases and the V segment lost 2 bases, leaving 4 bases of the junction unmatched. CDR1 and CDR2 (germline): MNHEY, SMNVEV (reference sequence).

The rearrangement uses TRBV28 and TRBJ2-7, with 9 bases lining up with TRBD1. The CDR3 has 14 residues. The V segment lost 4 bases and the J segment 5 bases; nucleotides outside the gene matches: 6. Looked up from germline, CDR1 is MDHEN and CDR2 is SYDVKM. This CDR3 is CASSSRTGANEQYF. The DNA of the CDR3 is TGTGCCAGCAGTTCTCGGACAGGGGCCAACGAGCAGTACTTC.

The chain couples TRBV27 to TRBJ1-2; D may be TRBD1 (6 bases). The CDR3 totals 15 residues. V was trimmed by 6 bases and J by 6 bases, leaving 20 bases between them. Germline CDR1 is MNHEY and CDR2 is SMNVEV (reference sequence). The CDR3 bases are TGTGCCAGCAGCGATTATCCAGGGGCGCAGAATGGCTACACCTTC. Protein product: CASSDYPGAQNGYTF.

V gene TRBV4-3 combines with J gene TRBJ2-7; 9 positions agree with TRBD2. With 0 bases clipped from V and 2 bases from J, the junction kept 2 bases outside the gene matches. The CDR3 loop spans 15 amino acids. Germline CDR1 LGHNA, CDR2 YSLEER. The CDR3 is CASSQDLAGAYEQYF. The DNA for the CDR3 is TGCGCCAGCAGCCAAGATTTAGCGGGAGCCTACGAGCAGTACTTC.